This T cell receptor beta chain was captured in a study of shared clonotypes between healthy human individuals. Regarding this clone: Its cognate antigen is unknown.

CD8 cells regarded as naive lacked CD45RO, were positively chosen for CCR7, and omitted terminally differentiated effector memory CD45RA+ cells. Deep-level assay runs were performed. The table came from immunoSEQ multiplex PCR; TCRdb's copy has only in-frame clones and leaves some out. Here the sample spans about 2 million clones, around 96% being singletons. Germline V lookup: CDR1 SEHNR, CDR2 FQNEAQ (reference sequence). The J segment lost 4 bases and the V segment lost 3 bases, leaving 0 bases of the junction unmatched. The CDR3 sequence is 14 residues long. Whole-study findings and limits: The authors expected sequencing depth to affect clonotype sharing among donors. Estimated clonotype richness was generally higher in naive than memory subsets.

The chain recombines TRBV7-9 with TRBJ2-1; 10 bases are shared with TRBD2. Sample: naive CD8+ T cells sorted from blood. The origin of this receptor is a man aged 18 to 30 in good health. The CDR3 here is CASSFSGGYNEQFF. DNA of the CDR3: TGTGCCAGCAGCTTTAGCGGGGGGTACAATGAGCAGTTCTTC.